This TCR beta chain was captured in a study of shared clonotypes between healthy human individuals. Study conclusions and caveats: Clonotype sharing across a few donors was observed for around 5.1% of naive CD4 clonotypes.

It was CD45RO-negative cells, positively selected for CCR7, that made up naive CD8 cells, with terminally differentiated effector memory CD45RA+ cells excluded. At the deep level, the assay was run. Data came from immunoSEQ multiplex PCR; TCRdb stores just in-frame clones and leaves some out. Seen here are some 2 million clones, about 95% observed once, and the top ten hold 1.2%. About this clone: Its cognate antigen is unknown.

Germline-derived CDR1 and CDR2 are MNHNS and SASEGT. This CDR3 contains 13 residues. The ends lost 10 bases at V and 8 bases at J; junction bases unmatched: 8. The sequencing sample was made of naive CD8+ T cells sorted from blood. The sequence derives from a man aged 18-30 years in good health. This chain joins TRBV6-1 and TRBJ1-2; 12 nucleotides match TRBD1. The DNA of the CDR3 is TGTGCCACGCCCGGGACAGGGGGCGGAGGCTACACCTTC. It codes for CATPGTGGGGYTF.